The 30 T cell receptor beta chains presented below share a single source sample, sequenced in a study of lymphopenia after photon versus proton radiotherapy (dated by TCRdb to about 2019). Library method: the immunoSEQ multiplex PCR assay. As stored in TCRdb, this immuneACCESS dataset retains in-frame rearrangements with V and J assigned. A fraction of the clones does not appear; measured against another copy, unresolved V genes explain less than half of the discrepancy, and the remainder lacks a known reason. This sample is represented by tens of thousands of clones; roughly four fifths of them were singletons. 21% of the sample is taken by the ten largest. The sample in question was peripheral blood, obtained from a patient treated with proton-based radiotherapy. These TCRs come from a woman in her 70s with pancreatic cancer.

The chain links TRBV9 to TRBJ1-1; no firm D call. Trimming stripped 3 bases from V and 1 base from J, with 16 bases between. CDR1 and CDR2 from the germline V gene are SGDLS and YYNGEE. This CDR3 contains 16 residues. CDR3 sequence: CASSAGPDGGNTEAFF. CDR3 sequence (DNA): TGTGCCAGCAGCGCGGGTCCGGACGGAGGGAACACTGAAGCTTTCTTT.

V usage is TRBV5-1 and J usage is TRBJ2-2, with 8 bases lining up with TRBD2. The CDR3 has 15 residues. J gave up 1 base and V 5 bases, and 4 bases lay outside the gene matches. From germline, CDR1 is SGHRS and CDR2 YFSETQ. The chain's CDR3 is CASRAGVGNTGELFF. The CDR3 DNA is TGCGCCAGCAGAGCGGGAGTTGGGAACACCGGGGAGCTGTTTTTT.

The chain has TRBV27 and TRBJ2-7, with 8 bases that match TRBD1. Germline loops: CDR1 MNHEY, CDR2 SMNVEV (reference sequence). The CDR3 covers 17 residues. Unmatched junction bases numbered 17, after V lost 5 bases and J lost 5 bases. The CDR3 DNA follows: TGTGCCAGCAGTCCTCAATCTCCCCAGGGGGCAGGGAACGAGCAGTACTTC. This translates into CASSPQSPQGAGNEQYF.

The genes are TRBV11-2 and TRBJ2-7; no clear D. CDR3 length: 13 amino acids. Per germline, CDR1 SGHAT and CDR2 FQNNGV. The V gene lost 2 bases and the J gene lost 10 bases, with 15 bases spanning the gap. In DNA, the CDR3 is TGTGCCAGCAGCTTATTATCCAGCATACTCCAGTACTTC. Translating it yields CASSLLSSILQYF.

The chain uses TRBV13 and TRBJ2-3; TRBD1 matches at 9 bases. This CDR3 comprises 16 residues. The junction had 11 bases not matched to a gene; V was cut back by 6 bases and J by 4 bases. The germline V gene has CDR1 PRHDT and CDR2 FYEKMQ (reference sequence). In nucleotides, the CDR3 is TGTGCCAGCAGGTGGGACAGGGAAGAGGGGCCAGATACGCAGTATTTT. Translation gives CASRWDREEGPDTQYF.

The gene calls are TRBV28 and TRBJ1-2; tentatively, D is TRBD1 (5 bases). CDR1 is MDHEN, CDR2 SYDVKM, per germline. CDR3 size: 16 residues. With 5 bases removed from V and 0 bases from J, the gap between germline ends came to 16 bases. The CDR3: CASSIGLRDPNYGYTF. CDR3 nucleotides: TGTGCCAGCAGTATCGGGCTAAGGGACCCTAACTATGGCTACACCTTC.

The chain combines TRBV6-1 with TRBJ2-3; no definite D call. CDR3 size: 14 residues. V shed 8 bases and J shed 3 bases, with 15 bases lying between them. Germline lookup yields CDR1 MNHNS and CDR2 SASEGT. The DNA of the CDR3 is TGTGCCAGCGCAGGTACGGCGACGACAGATACGCAGTATTTT. Encoded protein: CASAGTATTDTQYF.

This clone was seen just once. This chain connects TRBV30 to TRBJ1-5, with TRBD1 identical over 7 bases. Germline CDR1 GTSNPN, CDR2 SVGIG (reference sequence). This CDR3 comprises 13 residues. V lost 8 bases to trimming and J lost 4 bases; unmatched junction nucleotides: 8. CDR3 coding DNA: TGTGCCCAGGGGGGGAATGGGAATCAGCCCCAGCATTTT. Translated, it gives CAQGGNGNQPQHF.

This clone was seen a single time. The chain is built from TRBV9 and TRBJ1-3; D may be TRBD1 (5 bases). The V gene's germline CDR1 is SGDLS and CDR2 YYNGEE. This CDR3 has 15 amino acids. The V end lost 4 bases, the J end lost 2 bases, and 13 bases lay between the germline ends. The CDR3 DNA is TGTGCCAGCAGCCCGACGCAGGGAACTGGAAACACCATATATTTT. Amino acid sequence: CASSPTQGTGNTIYF.

This clone came up once. The chain carries TRBV2 and TRBJ2-3; TRBD2 matches at 15 bases. The junction had 12 bases not matched to a gene; V was cut back by 6 bases and J by 2 bases. Germline CDR1 reads SNHLY; CDR2 reads FYNNEI. The CDR3 totals 19 residues. This CDR3 is CASRGTSGRTLLNTDTQYF. CDR3 sequence (DNA): TGTGCCAGCAGGGGGACTAGCGGGAGGACCCTTTTGAACACAGATACGCAGTATTTT.

The chain joins TRBV28 to TRBJ2-2; D is perhaps TRBD2 (5 bases). Germline V gives CDR1 MDHEN, CDR2 SYDVKM. The V end was cut by 4 bases, the J end by 6 bases, with 12 bases between. The CDR3 contains 14 residues. CDR3 region: CASSSSGRSGELFF. DNA for the CDR3: TGTGCCAGCAGTTCCAGCGGCCGGTCCGGGGAGCTGTTTTTT.

This clone occurred a few times. This chain links TRBV7-2 with TRBJ2-1, with D perhaps TRBD2 (6 bases). The CDR3 has 15 residues. V was trimmed by 0 bases and J by 1 base, leaving 7 bases between them. Germline-derived CDR1 and CDR2 are SGHTA and FQGNSA. The CDR3 reads CASSLARGSYNEQFF. CDR3 coding DNA: TGTGCCAGCAGCTTAGCGCGGGGATCCTACAATGAGCAGTTCTTC. The full variable domain, completed using reference TRBV7-2 and TRBJ2-1, is GAGVSQSPSNKVTEKGKDVELRCDPISGHTALYWYRQSLGQGLEFLIYFQGNSAPDKSGLPSDRFSAERTGGSVSTLTIQRTQQEDSAVYLCASSLARGSYNEQFFGPGTRLTVL.

Here the CDR3 reads CASSLRTEMNTEAFF. DNA for the CDR3: TGCGCCAGCAGCCTCCGGACGGAGATGAACACTGAAGCTTTCTTT. This rearrangement joins TRBV4-3 to TRBJ1-1; D is unclear. The CDR3 covers 15 residues. Germline loops: CDR1 LGHNA, CDR2 YSLEER. V was trimmed by 4 bases and J by 0 bases, leaving 12 bases between them.

This rearrangement joins TRBV6-4 to TRBJ1-2; maybe TRBD1 (6 bases). CDR1 and CDR2 from the germline V gene are MRHNA and SNTAGT. This CDR3 spans 15 amino acids. The V gene lost 3 bases and the J gene lost 5 bases, with 16 bases spanning the gap. The CDR3 loop is CASSEGHDGPYGYTF. The CDR3 DNA follows: TGTGCCAGCAGTGAGGGACACGACGGTCCGTATGGCTACACCTTC.

CDR3 in DNA: TGCAGCGTTGTCAGGGAGACCGTGAACACTGAAGCTTTCTTT. This gives the protein CSVVRETVNTEAFF. The chain uses TRBV29-1 and TRBJ1-1, with a weak D call TRBD1 (5 bases). V shed 4 bases and J shed 0 bases, with 12 bases lying between them. This CDR3 has 14 residues. The germline gives CDR1 SQVTM, CDR2 ANQGSEA.

This chain links TRBV4-3 with TRBJ2-6; D is perhaps TRBD1 (5 bases). V lost 0 bases and J 3 bases, leaving 24 bases between the germline ends. Germline V lookup: CDR1 LGHNA, CDR2 YSLEER. The CDR3 runs to 21 residues. CDR3 bases: TGCGCCAGCAGCCAAGAACGGACCGGTAGGGGAACTGTAGGTGGGGCCAACGTCCTGACTTTC. Translation: CASSQERTGRGTVGGANVLTF.

The gene calls are TRBV10-3 and TRBJ1-2; TRBD1 is a possible D gene (5 bases). The CDR3 has 13 residues. V lost 4 bases and J lost 0, with 6 bases in between. Germline V CDR1 and CDR2: ENHRY, SYGVKD. The CDR3 reads CAISVDTNYGYTF. Here the CDR3 DNA reads TGTGCCATCAGTGTGGACACTAACTATGGCTACACCTTC.

The rearrangement joins TRBV18 to TRBJ2-2, with D possibly matching TRBD1 (6 bases). The CDR3 extends over 16 amino acids. Trimming stripped 5 bases from V and 8 bases from J, with 21 bases between. From germline, CDR1 is KGHSH and CDR2 LQKENI. The CDR3, as DNA: TGTGCCAGCTCATCTGGGGACACGTCGGGCGGAGGGGAGCTGTTTTTT. Translation: CASSSGDTSGGGELFF.

This clone was seen only a few times. V and J are TRBV21-1 and TRBJ2-1; TRBD1 was called by the table and not checked on the DNA. TRBV21-1 counts as a pseudogene. The CDR3 is 19 residues long. Here the CDR3 DNA reads TGTGCCAGCAGCAAATCGGCCAGGGGGCCCTGGAGGGGGGACAATGAGCAGTTCTTC. It translates to CASSKSARGPWRGDNEQFF.

The chain employs TRBV10-3 and TRBJ2-7; possible D gene TRBD2, 6 bases. The germline CDR1 and CDR2 sequences are ENHRY and SYGVKD. V gave up 6 bases and J gave up 4 bases, with 10 bases separating them. The CDR3 extends over 12 amino acids. The CDR3 sequence is CAIRGGYYEQYF. Written as DNA, the CDR3 is TGTGCCATCAGGGGGGGATATTACGAGCAGTACTTC.

In this sample, this clone turned up a few times. This chain links TRBV19 with TRBJ2-7, with a possible D match to TRBD1 (5 bases). This CDR3 is 15 amino acids long. V lost 5 bases and J lost 0, with 14 bases in between. Germline values: CDR1 LNHDA, CDR2 SQIVND (reference sequence). In nucleotides, the CDR3 is TGTGCCAGTAGTTTGAACAGGTATTCCTCCTACGAGCAGTACTTC. Its translation is CASSLNRYSSYEQYF.

The chain carries TRBV6-6 and TRBJ1-2; a weak D match, TRBD1 (6 bases). The germline V gene has CDR1 MNHNY and CDR2 SVGAGI (reference sequence). The CDR3 consists of 13 residues. The V end lost 8 bases, the J end lost 6 bases, and 16 bases lay between the germline ends. The DNA of the CDR3 is TGTGCCAGCTCAAACGGGACACCTAATGGCTACACCTTC. This sequence encodes CASSNGTPNGYTF.

Of note for this clone: The sample contains more than one DNA sequence encoding this CDR3. The V and J genes are TRBV5-4 and TRBJ2-7; D is perhaps TRBD1 (5 bases). From germline, CDR1 is SGHNT and CDR2 YYREEE (reference sequence). This CDR3 is built from 13 residues. V was cut by 0 bases and J by 3 bases, with 7 bases left in between. The CDR3, as DNA: TGTGCCAGCAGCTTGGGACAGAACTACGAGCAGTACTTC. Protein sequence: CASSLGQNYEQYF.

This clone was observed a single time. The chain has TRBV7-3 and TRBJ2-5, with 7 bases fitting TRBD1. CDR1 is SGHTA, CDR2 FQGTGA, per germline. This CDR3 is 15 amino acids long. V shed 5 bases, J shed 4 bases, and the junction held 10 bases outside the gene matches. The chain's CDR3 is CASSRGRGTLETQYF. As DNA, the CDR3 is TGTGCCAGCAGCCGGGGCAGGGGGACCCTAGAGACCCAGTACTTC. Supplemented by reference TRBV7-3 and TRBJ2-5, the full variable domain reads GAGVSQTPSNKVTEKGKYVELRCDPISGHTALYWYRQSLGQGPEFLIYFQGTGAADDSGLPNDRFFAVRPEGSVSTLKIQRTERGDSAVYLCASSRGRGTLETQYFGPGTRLLVL.

The rearrangement joins TRBV5-1 to TRBJ2-1; tentative D call: TRBD2 (5 bases). In germline, CDR1 is SGHRS, CDR2 YFSETQ. The germline V and J ends were trimmed by 1 base and 2 bases, with 13 bases remaining between them. This CDR3 comprises 16 residues. The CDR3 loop is CASSLIPLAAYNEQFF. The DNA of the CDR3 is TGCGCCAGCAGCTTGATCCCGCTAGCAGCCTACAATGAGCAGTTCTTC.

The CDR3 loop reads CASSPPGYEQYF. For the CDR3, the DNA is TGTGCCAGCAGTCCCCCGGGCTACGAGCAGTACTTC. The J gene is TRBJ2-7, the V gene TRBV28; D is uncertain. V dropped 5 bases and J dropped 3 bases, with 8 bases sitting between them. Germline CDR1 reads MDHEN; CDR2 reads SYDVKM. CDR3 size: 12 residues.

This sequence joins TRBV7-3 and TRBJ2-5; 8 nucleotides align to TRBD1. CDR3 length: 14 residues. CDR1 and CDR2 (germline): SGHTA, FQGTGA. The V segment lost 8 bases and the J segment 6 bases; nucleotides outside the gene matches: 11. CDR3 nucleotide sequence: TGTGCCAGCTCCCTCGGGGGACAGGAGAAGACCCAGTACTTC. This codes for CASSLGGQEKTQYF.

Worth noting for this clone: Compared with germline, one end of the junction differs, possibly owing to a read error. This chain joins TRBV9 and TRBJ1-4; no clear D gene. The CDR3 has 15 residues. Germline CDR1 SGDLS, CDR2 YYNGEE. The CDR3 coding sequence is TGTGCCAGCAGCGTCGAAGGGTGGATGAATGAAAAGCTGTTTTTT. Translated: CASSVEGWMNEKLFF.

This chain uses TRBV19 with TRBJ1-6, with 10 bases identical to TRBD1. With V trimmed by 6 bases and J by 13 bases, 12 bases remained unmatched. The CDR3 has 15 residues. CDR1 and CDR2 (germline): LNHDA, SQIVND (reference sequence). DNA of the CDR3: TGTGCCAGTAGAAACCCGGGACAGGGGTTAATTCCCCTCCACTTT. Its protein product is CASRNPGQGLIPLHF.

This chain joins TRBV20-1 and TRBJ1-1; unclear D gene. V was shortened by 6 bases and J by 1 base, with 6 bases between the two germline ends. The CDR3 runs to 11 residues. Germline CDR1 and CDR2: DFQATT and SNEGSKA (reference sequence). The CDR3 region is CSAPGNTEAFF. DNA for the CDR3: TGCAGTGCACCCGGGAACACTGAAGCTTTCTTT.